The table lists the clone carrying this T cell receptor (beta chain) with many counts. Its antigen is currently unknown. The data stem from a study of Graves' ophthalmopathy and Graves' hyperthyroidism. The CDR3 spans 14 residues. V shed 6 bases, J shed 3 bases, and the junction held 8 bases outside the gene matches. Germline V CDR1 and CDR2: MDHEN, SYDVKM. Those donors who had ophthalmopathy presented with moderate-to-severe activity, a CAS of ≥3, a NOSPECS of ≥4 and a duration under 3 months. As diagnostic evidence, clinical symptoms, serum thyroxine, TRAb, thyroid ultrasound and orbital computed tomography were relied upon. As the starting material, approximately 10 ml of fresh peripheral blood yielded the PBMCs. Using RNA transcripts, the TCR beta CDR3 regions were amplified. First-round RT-PCR employed HTBI primers, with a second-round multiplex PCR after it. TCRdb independently ran MiXCR on the multiplex PCR reads; one entry per CDR3 protein. The sample yields 450,000 or so distinct CDR3 sequences, approximately 15% seen once.

Broader study findings: Blood was where most expanded thyroid clonotypes above 0.001 frequency also turned up.

The chain joins TRBV28 to TRBJ2-7; TRBD1 aligns across 7 bases. This TCR was recovered from a woman aged 25 to 39 with Graves' ophthalmopathy. Sequenced sample: blood. The CDR3 nucleotides read TGTGCCAGCAGGCTGACAGGGTATGGCTACGAGCAGTACTTC. It yields the protein CASRLTGYGYEQYF. Full variable domain (missing parts from reference TRBV28 and TRBJ2-7): DVKVTQSSRYLVKRTGEKVFLECVQDMDHENMFWYRQDPGLGLRLIYFSYDVKMKEKGDIPEGYSVSREKKERFSLILESASTNQTSMYLCASRLTGYGYEQYFGPGTRLTVT.